This TCR beta chain was identified in a study of blood T cell repertoires in COVID-19. The wider study: Specimens from acute and convalescent COVID-19 originated in the United States, Italy and Spain. The analysed material was cDNA or gDNA that came from T cells, B-cell-depleted T cells, or PBMCs.

V trimming: 5 bases; J trimming: 3 bases; junction bases outside the gene matches: 11. Germline lookup yields CDR1 SGHTA and CDR2 FQGNSA. The CDR3 has 16 amino acids. As handled by the study authors: Nucleated cell number was recorded as an estimate derived from reference gene primer amplification. TCRdb keeps only in-frame clones here, not all; method: immunoSEQ multiplex PCR. That table supplies the V and J calls and clone size; D and trimming were determined from the DNA. The repertoire holds just under 30,000 clones, with about 90% as singletons. This TCR was recovered from a human donor with active COVID-19. The donor label of this sample is uncertain. V gene TRBV7-2 combines with J gene TRBJ2-7; 9 bases are shared with TRBD1. The sequenced sample was peripheral blood. Here the CDR3 reads CASSIYRGPPYYEQYF. The CDR3 bases are TGTGCCAGCAGCATATACAGGGGGCCCCCATACTACGAGCAGTACTTC.